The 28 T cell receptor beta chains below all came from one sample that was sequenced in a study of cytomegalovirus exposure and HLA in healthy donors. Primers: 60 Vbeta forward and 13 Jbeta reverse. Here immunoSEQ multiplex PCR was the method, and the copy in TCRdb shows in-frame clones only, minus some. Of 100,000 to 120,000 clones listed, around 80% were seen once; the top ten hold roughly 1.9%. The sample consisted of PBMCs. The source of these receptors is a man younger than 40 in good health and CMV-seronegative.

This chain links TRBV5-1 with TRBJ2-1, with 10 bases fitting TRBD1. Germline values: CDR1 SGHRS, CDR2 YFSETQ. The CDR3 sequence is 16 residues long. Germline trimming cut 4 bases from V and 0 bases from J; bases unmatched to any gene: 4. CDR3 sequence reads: CASSPGQGSSYNEQFF. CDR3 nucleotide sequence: TGCGCCAGCAGCCCGGGACAGGGGAGCTCCTACAATGAGCAGTTCTTC.

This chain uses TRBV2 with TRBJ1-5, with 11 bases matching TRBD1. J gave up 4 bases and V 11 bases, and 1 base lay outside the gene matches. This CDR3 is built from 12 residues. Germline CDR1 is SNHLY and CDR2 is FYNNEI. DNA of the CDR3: TGTGCCGGACAGGGGGCTAATCAGCCCCAGCATTTT. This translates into CAGQGANQPQHF.

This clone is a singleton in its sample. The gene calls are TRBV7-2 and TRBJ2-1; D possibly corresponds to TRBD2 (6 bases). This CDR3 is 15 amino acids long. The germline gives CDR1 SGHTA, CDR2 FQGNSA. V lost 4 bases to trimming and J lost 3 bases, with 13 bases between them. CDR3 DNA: TGTGCCAGCAGCTCCGACGGGGGAAACTACAATGAGCAGTTCTTC. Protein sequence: CASSSDGGNYNEQFF.

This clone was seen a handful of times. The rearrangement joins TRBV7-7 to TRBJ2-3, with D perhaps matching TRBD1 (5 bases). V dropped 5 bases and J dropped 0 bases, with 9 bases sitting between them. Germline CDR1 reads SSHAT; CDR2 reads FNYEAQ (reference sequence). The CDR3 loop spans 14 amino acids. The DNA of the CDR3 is TGTGCCAGCAGCCAGGGCGGCAGCACAGATACGCAGTATTTT. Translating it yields CASSQGGSTDTQYF. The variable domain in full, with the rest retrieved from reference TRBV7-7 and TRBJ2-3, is GAGVSQSPRYKVTKRGQDVTLRCDPISSHATLYWYQQALGQGPEFLTYFNYEAQPDKSGLPSDRFSAERPEGSISTLTIQRTEQRDSAMYRCASSQGGSTDTQYFGPGTRLTVL.

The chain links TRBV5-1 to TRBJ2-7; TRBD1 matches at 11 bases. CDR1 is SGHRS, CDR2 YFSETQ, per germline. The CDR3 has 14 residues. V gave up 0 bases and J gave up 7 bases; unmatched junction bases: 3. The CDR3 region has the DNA TGCGCCAGCAGCTTGGTTGGGACAGGGGGGGAGCAGTACTTC. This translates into CASSLVGTGGEQYF. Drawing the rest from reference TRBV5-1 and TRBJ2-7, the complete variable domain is KAGVTQTPRYLIKTRGQQVTLSCSPISGHRSVSWYQQTPGQGLQFLFEYFSETQRNKGNFPGRFSGRQFSNSRSEMNVSTLELGDSALYLCASSLVGTGGEQYFGPGTRLTVT.

The CDR3 DNA reads TGTGCCAGCAGCTTAGCGCGGGACAGGGACCAAGAGACCCAGTACTTC. Translating gives CASSLARDRDQETQYF. This chain links TRBV7-9 with TRBJ2-5, with 9 bases matching TRBD1. V shed 0 bases, J shed 0 bases, and the junction held 2 bases outside the gene matches. This CDR3 is 16 amino acids long. CDR1 and CDR2 from the germline V gene are SEHNR and FQNEAQ (reference sequence).

CDR3 sequence reads: CATVLAGGRDTQYF. Written as DNA, the CDR3 is TGTGCCACGGTCCTAGCGGGGGGGAGAGATACGCAGTATTTT. V usage is TRBV15 and J usage is TRBJ2-3; 12 bases are shared with TRBD2. Germline CDR1 is LNHNV and CDR2 is YYDKDF (reference sequence). The CDR3 contains 14 residues. J gave up 5 bases and V 9 bases, and 6 bases lay outside the gene matches.

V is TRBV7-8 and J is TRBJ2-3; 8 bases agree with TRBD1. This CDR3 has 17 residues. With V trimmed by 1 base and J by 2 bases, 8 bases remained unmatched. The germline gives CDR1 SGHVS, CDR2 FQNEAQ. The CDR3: CASSLVGQGAITDTQYF. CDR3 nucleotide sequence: TGTGCCAGCAGCTTAGTGGGGCAGGGGGCAATCACAGATACGCAGTATTTT. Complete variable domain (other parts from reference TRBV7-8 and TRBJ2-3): GAGVSQSPRYKVAKRGQDVALRCDPISGHVSLFWYQQALGQGPEFLTYFQNEAQLDKSGLPSDRFFAERPEGSVSTLKIQRTQQEDSAVYLCASSLVGQGAITDTQYFGPGTRLTVL.

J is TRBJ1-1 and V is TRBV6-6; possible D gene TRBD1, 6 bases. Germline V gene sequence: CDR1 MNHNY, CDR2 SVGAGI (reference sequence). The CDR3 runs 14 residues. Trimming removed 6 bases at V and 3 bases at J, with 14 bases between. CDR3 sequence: CASSRYRADTEAFF. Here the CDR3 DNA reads TGTGCCAGCAGCCGTTACAGGGCCGACACTGAAGCTTTCTTT.

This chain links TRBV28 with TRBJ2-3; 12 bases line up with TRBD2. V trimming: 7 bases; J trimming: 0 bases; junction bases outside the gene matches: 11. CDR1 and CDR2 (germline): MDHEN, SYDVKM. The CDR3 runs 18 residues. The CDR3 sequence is CASNGLAGPHSSTDTQYF. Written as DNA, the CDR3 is TGTGCCAGCAATGGACTAGCGGGGCCACACTCCAGCACAGATACGCAGTATTTT.

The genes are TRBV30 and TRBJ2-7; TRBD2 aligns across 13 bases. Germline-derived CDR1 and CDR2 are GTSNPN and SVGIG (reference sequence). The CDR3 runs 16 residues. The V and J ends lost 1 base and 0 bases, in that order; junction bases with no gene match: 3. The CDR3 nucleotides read TGTGCCTGGAGTGGCGGACTAGCGGGGGACTCCTACGAGCAGTACTTC. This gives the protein CAWSGGLAGDSYEQYF.

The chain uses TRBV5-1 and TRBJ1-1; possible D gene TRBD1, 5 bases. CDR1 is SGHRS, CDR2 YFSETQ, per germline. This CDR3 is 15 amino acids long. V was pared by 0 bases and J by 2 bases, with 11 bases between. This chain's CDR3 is CASSLGTGGNTEAFF. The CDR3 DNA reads TGCGCCAGCAGCTTGGGGACGGGGGGAAACACTGAAGCTTTCTTT.

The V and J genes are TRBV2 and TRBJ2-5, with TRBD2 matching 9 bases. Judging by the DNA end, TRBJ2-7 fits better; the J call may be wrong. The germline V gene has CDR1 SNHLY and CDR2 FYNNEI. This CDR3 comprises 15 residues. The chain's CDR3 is CASSFRGSGSYEQYF. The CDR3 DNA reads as TGTGCCAGCAGTTTCCGGGGTAGCGGGAGTTACGAGCAGTACTTC.

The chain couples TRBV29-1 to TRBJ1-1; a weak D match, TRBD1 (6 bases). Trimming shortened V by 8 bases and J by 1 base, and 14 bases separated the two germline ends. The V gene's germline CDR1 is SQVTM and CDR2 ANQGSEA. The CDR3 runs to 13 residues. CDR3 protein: CSPHRGQNTEAFF. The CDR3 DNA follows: TGCAGCCCTCACCGGGGACAGAACACTGAAGCTTTCTTT.

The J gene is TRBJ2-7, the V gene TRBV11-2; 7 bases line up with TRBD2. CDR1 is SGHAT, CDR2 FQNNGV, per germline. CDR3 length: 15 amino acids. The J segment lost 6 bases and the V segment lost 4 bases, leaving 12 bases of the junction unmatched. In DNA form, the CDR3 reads TGTGCCAGCAGCTCCCGGGGGGAAGGCGGTGGCGAGCAGTACTTC. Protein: CASSSRGEGGGEQYF.

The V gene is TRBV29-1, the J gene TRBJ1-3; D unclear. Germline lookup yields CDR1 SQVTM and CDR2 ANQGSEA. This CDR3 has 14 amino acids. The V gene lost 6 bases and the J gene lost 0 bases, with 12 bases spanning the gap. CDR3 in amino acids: CSVDDTLSGNTIYF. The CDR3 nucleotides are TGCAGCGTCGACGACACCCTCTCTGGAAACACCATATATTTT.

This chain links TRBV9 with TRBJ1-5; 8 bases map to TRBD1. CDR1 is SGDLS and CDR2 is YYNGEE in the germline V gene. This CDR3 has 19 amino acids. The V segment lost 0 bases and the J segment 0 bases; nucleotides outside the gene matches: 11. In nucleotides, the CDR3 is TGTGCCAGCAGCGTAGTCAGGGGGCGCGGTCGCCATAGCAATCAGCCCCAGCATTTT. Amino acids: CASSVVRGRGRHSNQPQHF.

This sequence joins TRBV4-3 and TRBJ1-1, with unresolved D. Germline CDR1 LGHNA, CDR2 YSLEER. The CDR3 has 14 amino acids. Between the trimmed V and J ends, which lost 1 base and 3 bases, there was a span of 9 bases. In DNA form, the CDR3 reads TGCGCCAGCAGCCAAGCCGACGGGTACACTGAAGCTTTCTTT. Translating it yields CASSQADGYTEAFF.

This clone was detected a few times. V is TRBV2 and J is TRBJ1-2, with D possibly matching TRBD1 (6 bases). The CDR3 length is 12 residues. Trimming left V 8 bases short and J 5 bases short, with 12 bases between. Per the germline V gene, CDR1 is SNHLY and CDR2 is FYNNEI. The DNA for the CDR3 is TGTGCCAGCCGCCCAACAGGGTATGGCTACACCTTC. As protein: CASRPTGYGYTF.

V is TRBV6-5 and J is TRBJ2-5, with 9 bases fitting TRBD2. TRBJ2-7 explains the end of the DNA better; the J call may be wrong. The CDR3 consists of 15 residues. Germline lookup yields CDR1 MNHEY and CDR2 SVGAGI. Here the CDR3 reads CASRKVLAGIYEQYF. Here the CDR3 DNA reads TGTGCCAGCAGAAAGGTACTAGCGGGTATTTACGAGCAGTACTTC.

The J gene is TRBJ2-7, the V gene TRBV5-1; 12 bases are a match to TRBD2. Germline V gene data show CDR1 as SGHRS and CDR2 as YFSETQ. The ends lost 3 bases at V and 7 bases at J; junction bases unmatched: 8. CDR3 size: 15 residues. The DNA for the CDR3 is TGCGCCAGCAGCTGGACTAGCGGGGCGCCGGGGGAGCAGTACTTC. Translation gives CASSWTSGAPGEQYF.

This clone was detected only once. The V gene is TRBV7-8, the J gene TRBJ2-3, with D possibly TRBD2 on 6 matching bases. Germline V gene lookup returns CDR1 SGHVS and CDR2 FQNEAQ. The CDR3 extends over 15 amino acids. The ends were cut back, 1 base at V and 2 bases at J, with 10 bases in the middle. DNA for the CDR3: TGTGCCAGCAGCTTAGTTGCGGGAACCACAGATACGCAGTATTTT. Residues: CASSLVAGTTDTQYF.

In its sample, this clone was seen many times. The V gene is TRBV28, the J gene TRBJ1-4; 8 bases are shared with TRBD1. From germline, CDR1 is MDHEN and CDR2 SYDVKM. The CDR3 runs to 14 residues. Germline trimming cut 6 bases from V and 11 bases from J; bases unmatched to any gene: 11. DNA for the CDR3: TGTGCCAGCAGGCGCACAGGGGGGAGAGGGAAACTGTTTTTT. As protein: CASRRTGGRGKLFF.

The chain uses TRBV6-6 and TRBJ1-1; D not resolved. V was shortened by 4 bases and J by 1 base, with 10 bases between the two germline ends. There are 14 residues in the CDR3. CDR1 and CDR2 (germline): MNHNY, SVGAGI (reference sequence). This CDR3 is CASSWSGRNTEAFF. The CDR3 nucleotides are TGTGCCAGCAGTTGGTCAGGCCGGAACACTGAAGCTTTCTTT.

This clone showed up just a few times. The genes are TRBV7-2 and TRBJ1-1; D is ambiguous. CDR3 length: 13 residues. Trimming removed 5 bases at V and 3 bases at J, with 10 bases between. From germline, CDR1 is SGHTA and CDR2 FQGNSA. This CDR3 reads CASSGRVDTEAFF. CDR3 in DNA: TGTGCCAGCAGCGGTCGGGTCGACACTGAAGCTTTCTTT.

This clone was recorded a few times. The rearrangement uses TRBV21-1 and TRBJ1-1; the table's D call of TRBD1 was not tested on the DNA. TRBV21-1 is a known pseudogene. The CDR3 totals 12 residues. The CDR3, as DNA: TGTGCCAGCAGCCGGCAGGTCACTGAAGCTTTCTTT. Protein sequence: CASSRQVTEAFF.

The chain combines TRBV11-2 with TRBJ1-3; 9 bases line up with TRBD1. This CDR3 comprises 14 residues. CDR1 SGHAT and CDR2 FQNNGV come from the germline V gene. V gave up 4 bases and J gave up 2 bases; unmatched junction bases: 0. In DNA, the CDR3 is TGTGCCAGCAGCTGGACAGGGGCTGGAAACACCATATATTTT. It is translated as CASSWTGAGNTIYF.

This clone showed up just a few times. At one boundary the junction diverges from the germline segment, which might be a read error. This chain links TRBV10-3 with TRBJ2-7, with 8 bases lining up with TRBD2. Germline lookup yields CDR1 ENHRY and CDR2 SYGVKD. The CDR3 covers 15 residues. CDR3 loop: CAISEYGGASSEQYF. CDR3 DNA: TGTGCCATCAGTGAGTACGGGGGGGCATCCTCCGAGCAGTACTTC.